This TCR beta chain was sequenced for a study of blood T cells in healthy people across ages. General study points: Estimated diversity that came from one million T cells was considered an underestimate. Age advanced and TCR beta diversity per million T cells fell, roughly linearly. Naive and antigen-experienced cells were not separated, limiting conclusive comparison.

V shed 5 bases and J shed 0 bases, with 7 bases lying between them. Germline V gives CDR1 MDHEN, CDR2 SYDVKM. The CDR3 runs to 13 residues. A second PCR, run for about 7 to 11 cycles, used a sample-barcoded 5' primer plus a J-beta primer mix. All samples yielded 2.5 million or more CDR3-containing paired-end reads. TCRdb reprocessed the 5' RACE reads via MiXCR and lists one record per CDR3 protein. The sample lists 1.8 million or so distinct CDR3 sequences; about two fifths were seen once. The table lists this clonotype with a few counts. Its antigen is not identified. This sequence was found in a human donor in good health. The V call is TRBV28, the J call TRBJ2-5; D is uncertain. Sequencing was carried out using blood. CDR3 amino acids: CASSARYQETQYF. The DNA for the CDR3 is TGTGCCAGCAGTGCAAGGTACCAAGAGACCCAGTACTTC.